What follows describes a single TCR beta chain. In the original analysis: Estimation of nucleated cell counts relied on the amplification of reference gene primers. Measured with immunoSEQ multiplex PCR; TCRdb has only the in-frame clones, and not every one. V, J and clone size were drawn from that table, and D and trimming were deduced from the DNA. The sample holds about 170,000 clones, about 82% seen once. Seattle enrolled patients during active infection and tracked them longitudinally. These data belong to a study of blood T cell repertoires in COVID-19. Looking at the study overall: Spain, Italy and the United States supplied samples that represented acute and convalescent COVID-19. PBMCs, B-cell-depleted T cells, or T cells provided the cDNA or gDNA that made up the material.

Between the trimmed V and J ends, which lost 0 bases and 6 bases, there was a span of 8 bases. The CDR3 extends over 14 amino acids. The V gene's germline CDR1 is MNHEY and CDR2 SVGAGI. The chain couples TRBV6-5 to TRBJ2-2; tentatively, D is TRBD1 (5 bases). Sequenced material: peripheral blood. The clonotype was recovered from an elderly woman with COVID-19, enrolled during active disease. The CDR3 spells CASSYSTGAGELFF. DNA of the CDR3: TGTGCCAGCAGTTACTCAACAGGAGCCGGGGAGCTGTTTTTT.